What follows are 17 T cell receptor beta chains derived from one specimen sequenced in a study of blood T cell repertoires in COVID-19. This table comes from immunoSEQ multiplex PCR, and its TCRdb copy is limited to in-frame clones, with some not included. The sample holds about 90,000 clones, 85% seen once. What was sequenced was peripheral blood. These receptors were taken from a woman between 65 and 79 years old with active or convalescent COVID-19.

The chain combines TRBV28 with TRBJ2-5, with 13 bases identical to TRBD2. V shed 7 bases and J 6 bases; nucleotides not matched to a gene: 14. CDR3 size: 17 residues. Germline V CDR1 and CDR2: MDHEN, SYDVKM. CDR3: CASTHGGTSGDLKTQYF. CDR3 coding DNA: TGTGCCAGCACCCATGGGGGGACTAGCGGGGACCTCAAGACCCAGTACTTC.

The V and J genes are TRBV27 and TRBJ1-6; no definite D call. Germline CDR1 is MNHEY and CDR2 is SMNVEV (reference sequence). V lost 6 bases to trimming and J lost 7 bases, with 10 bases between them. This CDR3 region has 13 residues. CDR3 DNA sequence: TGTGCCAGCAGGGCAACAGCCAATTCACCCCTCCACTTT. Translated, it gives CASRATANSPLHF.

The V gene is TRBV7-9, the J gene TRBJ2-5, with 7 bases matching TRBD2. Losses at the gene ends were 4 bases for V and 1 base for J; bases not matched to a gene: 3. There are 14 residues in the CDR3. CDR1 is SEHNR, CDR2 FQNEAQ, per germline (reference sequence). This CDR3 reads CASSSWEGQETQYF. The DNA of the CDR3 is TGTGCCAGCAGCTCATGGGAGGGCCAAGAGACCCAGTACTTC. Full variable domain (rest looked up from reference TRBV7-9 and TRBJ2-5): DTGVSQNPRHKITKRGQNVTFRCDPISEHNRLYWYRQTLGQGPEFLTYFQNEAQLEKSRLLSDRFSAERPKGSFSTLEIQRTEQGDSAMYLCASSSWEGQETQYFGPGTRLLVL.

This chain joins TRBV24-1 and TRBJ1-2; 9 bases are a match to TRBD1. This CDR3 comprises 16 residues. The ends lost 2 bases at V and 4 bases at J; junction bases unmatched: 7. CDR1 is KGHDR and CDR2 is SFDVKD in the germline V gene. This chain's CDR3 is CATSDSTGGGIYGYTF. The CDR3 DNA sequence: TGTGCCACCAGTGATTCTACAGGGGGCGGTATCTATGGCTACACCTTC.

V is TRBV5-1 and J is TRBJ1-1, with a possible D match to TRBD1 (5 bases). Trimming shortened V by 3 bases and J by 2 bases, and 17 bases separated the two germline ends. Per germline, CDR1 SGHRS and CDR2 YFSETQ. The CDR3 sequence is 16 residues long. CDR3: CASSSQSGTGNTEAFF. The CDR3 DNA is TGCGCCAGCAGCTCTCAGTCCGGGACTGGAAACACTGAAGCTTTCTTT.

CDR3 in DNA: TGTGCCAGCTGCCGGGGGGTGGGCCCCATATATTTT. This translates into CASCRGVGPIYF. V usage is TRBV12-3 or TRBV12-4 and J usage is TRBJ1-3; D is possibly TRBD1 (5 bases). CDR3 length: 12 amino acids. V was cut by 8 bases and J by 11 bases, with 16 bases left in between.

The V gene is TRBV4-1, the J gene TRBJ2-6, with a weak D call TRBD1 (7 bases). In germline, CDR1 is MGHRA, CDR2 YSYEKL. The CDR3 is 19 amino acids. V dropped 1 base and J dropped 0 bases, with 16 bases sitting between them. The CDR3 spells CASSQGRGTVSSGANVLTF. CDR3 sequence (DNA): TGCGCCAGCAGCCAAGGGAGGGGGACAGTTTCCTCTGGGGCCAACGTCCTGACTTTC.

The rearrangement joins TRBV7-2 to TRBJ1-2; a weak D match, TRBD1 (5 bases). The CDR3 is 15 residues long. CDR1 SGHTA and CDR2 FQGNSA come from the germline V gene. Trimming shortened V by 6 bases and J by 8 bases, and 22 bases separated the two germline ends. CDR3: CASREEVGGGRGYTF. CDR3 in DNA: TGTGCCAGCAGGGAAGAGGTGGGGGGAGGGAGAGGCTACACCTTC. Filled out from reference TRBV7-2 and TRBJ1-2, the complete variable domain reads GAGVSQSPSNKVTEKGKDVELRCDPISGHTALYWYRQSLGQGLEFLIYFQGNSAPDKSGLPSDRFSAERTGGSVSTLTIQRTQQEDSAVYLCASREEVGGGRGYTFGSGTRLTVV.

V is TRBV5-5 and J is TRBJ1-2, with 8 positions matching TRBD1. Losses at the gene ends were 4 bases for V and 7 bases for J; bases not matched to a gene: 9. Germline V lookup: CDR1 SGHKS, CDR2 YYEKEE (reference sequence). This CDR3 has 14 amino acids. The CDR3 bases are TGTGCCAGCAGCCCTCAACAGGGGGAGGCTGGCTACACCTTC. This sequence encodes CASSPQQGEAGYTF. The full variable domain, with the rest looked up from reference TRBV5-5 and TRBJ1-2, is DAGVTQSPTHLIKTRGQQVTLRCSPISGHKSVSWYQQVLGQGPQFIFQYYEKEERGRGNFPDRFSARQFPNYSSELNVNALLLGDSALYLCASSPQQGEAGYTFGSGTRLTVV.

This chain joins TRBV7-2 and TRBJ2-7; 10 nucleotides match TRBD1. V shed 0 bases, J shed 2 bases, and the junction held 1 base outside the gene matches. CDR3 length: 15 amino acids. The V gene's germline CDR1 is SGHTA and CDR2 FQGNSA. The chain's CDR3 is CASSLAGTGAYEQYF. CDR3 nucleotides: TGTGCCAGCAGCTTAGCCGGGACAGGGGCCTACGAGCAGTACTTC.

This chain connects TRBV7-9 to TRBJ2-3, with 11 nucleotides matching TRBD1. The germline CDR1 and CDR2 sequences are SEHNR and FQNEAQ (reference sequence). V lost 5 bases, J lost 6 bases, and 7 bases stayed unmatched. This CDR3 is built from 15 residues. The CDR3 is CASSPGQGAWDTQYF. The CDR3 nucleotides are TGTGCCAGCAGCCCCGGACAGGGGGCATGGGATACGCAGTATTTT.

Notes on this clone: One junction end does not reproduce the germline sequence, and a read error may be involved. Here the CDR3 reads CASTELAGTPSILF. In DNA form, the CDR3 reads TGCGCCAGCACCGAGTTAGCCGGGACACCCTCGATACTCTTT. The chain uses TRBV5-1 and TRBJ1-1; tentative D call: TRBD1 (6 bases). The germline V gene encodes CDR1 SGHRS and CDR2 YFSETQ. The CDR3 sequence is 14 residues long.

The V gene is TRBV28, the J gene TRBJ1-1, with 10 bases that match TRBD1. The germline V gene encodes CDR1 MDHEN and CDR2 SYDVKM. After removal of 5 bases from V and 7 bases from J, the junction contained 1 base not matched to a gene. CDR3 length: 12 amino acids. CDR3 nucleotide sequence: TGTGCCAGCAGTCGGGACAGGGGTGAAGCTTTCTTT. As protein: CASSRDRGEAFF.

This clone was seen just once. This chain uses TRBV5-1 with TRBJ2-7; TRBD1 matches at 9 bases. This CDR3 region has 15 residues. J was trimmed by 2 bases and V by 3 bases; bases with no gene match: 6. The germline V gene has CDR1 SGHRS and CDR2 YFSETQ. The CDR3 is CASSSTGQGPYEQYF. The CDR3 nucleotides are TGCGCCAGCAGCTCTACGGGACAGGGTCCCTACGAGCAGTACTTC.

The V call is TRBV9, the J call TRBJ1-6; D call uncertain. Trimming removed 0 bases at V and 13 bases at J, with 11 bases between. Looked up from germline, CDR1 is SGDLS and CDR2 is YYNGEE. CDR3 length: 13 amino acids. Here the CDR3 reads CASSVAPPAPLHF. DNA of the CDR3: TGTGCCAGCAGCGTAGCTCCCCCCGCGCCCCTCCACTTT. The whole variable domain, remainder taken from reference TRBV9 and TRBJ1-6, is DSGVTQTPKHLITATGQRVTLRCSPRSGDLSVYWYQQSLDQGLQFLIQYYNGEERAKGNILERFSAQQFPDLHSELNLSSLELGDSALYFCASSVAPPAPLHFGNGTRLTVT.

With regard to this clone: The junction differs from germline at one of its ends, possibly a read error. V usage is TRBV5-1 and J usage is TRBJ1-4; D possibly corresponds to TRBD1 (5 bases). This CDR3 region has 11 residues. Per the germline V gene, CDR1 is SGHRS and CDR2 is YFSETQ. The CDR3 nucleotides are TGCGCCAGCAGCCCCAGGGAAAAAACTGTTTTT. Protein sequence: CASSPREKTVF. Drawing the rest from reference TRBV5-1 and TRBJ1-4, the complete variable domain is KAGVTQTPRYLIKTRGQQVTLSCSPISGHRSVSWYQQTPGQGLQFLFEYFSETQRNKGNFPGRFSGRQFSNSRSEMNVSTLELGDSALYLCASSPREKTVFGSGTQLSVL.

The chain recombines TRBV6-5 with TRBJ2-7, with D possibly matching TRBD1 (6 bases). The CDR3 is 15 amino acids. V lost 6 bases and J 1 base, leaving 16 bases between the germline ends. From germline, CDR1 is MNHEY and CDR2 SVGAGI. The CDR3 nucleotides are TGTGCCAGCAGCTACCGGGACACCGCTTCCTACGAGCAGTACTTC. The encoded protein is CASSYRDTASYEQYF.